The present T cell receptor beta chain was sequenced within a study of tumor and adjacent non-tumor tissue in lung cancer (dated by TCRdb to 2016 to 2019). Some background on the complete study: Patients with adenocarcinoma (around eleven), squamous cell carcinoma (2) and small cell lung cancer (1) were included in the cohort. Among the approximately 15 patients, ages ranged from roughly 30 to 85 years, roughly 10 were men and 5 were women, and disease was TNM stage I to III. Bulk TCRbeta repertoires were compared between lung tumor tissue and matched distant non-tumor lung tissue obtained from more than 12 lung cancer patients. For each patient, one tumor sample and one normal lung sample were taken, giving thirty paired specimens that underwent TCRbeta CDR3 sequencing. A total of roughly 130 million productive TCRbeta reads were generated by sequencing, corresponding to an average of roughly 4 million reads per sample. Findings and caveats that apply to the study as a whole: The top 100 clones made up a significantly larger cumulative share of the repertoire in normal lung than in tumor tissue. Because peripheral blood was not sequenced, blood TCRbeta repertoires in the lung cancer patients of the study were not examined. Tumor tissue showed significantly higher TCR diversity (inverse Simpson) than normal lung tissue, at roughly 390 vs 170 (P = 0.0075, Mann-Whitney U test). Only about 15 patients were in the cohort, and the authors stated that larger samples and more detailed clinical data are needed. The methods do not name the sequencing platform or mention unique molecular identifiers. Younger patients had significantly higher TCR diversity, and higher tumor TCR diversity was associated with shorter overall and disease-free survival.

RNA was extracted from bulk unsorted tissue and checked for quality with a NanoDrop ND-1000 and an Agilent 2100. All donors had newly diagnosed lung cancer, had not received prior chemotherapy, and were admitted for thoracic surgery in China between August and November 2014. Patients with previous radiotherapy or chemotherapy, or with another concurrent cancer, were excluded from the study. Pieces of surgical tissue measuring about 1-2.1 cm3 were kept in RNAlater solution and stored at -80 degrees C until use. Based on the germline V gene, the CDR1 and CDR2 sequences are SGHAT and FQNNGV. Taken from cysteine to phenylalanine, the CDR3 has 14 residues. The only DNA kept is the CDR3, 42 bases in frame from the first base. Note on this clonotype: The clone's antigen remains unknown. Germline and junction disagree at one end, which may indicate a read error.

Library method: multiplex PCR. Instrument on record: Illumina HiSeq 2500. TCRbeta libraries were constructed through three rounds of nested PCR with primers (Table S4) according to protocols adapted from ARM-PCR. Before sequencing, PCR products in the 200-500 bp range were cut out of the gel and cleaned up using the QIAquick gel extraction kit. The study's processing was this. Trimmomatic was used to clean the reads, FLASH merged the cleaned reads into complete CDR3 sequences, and MiTCR assigned the sequences to V(D)J germline segments. Clonal diversity was calculated as the inverse Simpson's index using VDJtools. In-frame sequences without a premature stop codon were defined as productive reads. TCRdb took the public reads, trimmed them with fastp at Q25, ran MiXCR for clone calling and kept in-frame beta chains. Rows merge per CDR3 protein into single entries with the most common DNA and genes. TCRdb's processing, not the authors' own work, is the source of the V and J calls. This sample holds roughly 200,000 distinct CDR3 sequences; 71% were observed only once. The ten largest clones capture under 30% of the sample.

The receptor was isolated from a man aged 60-69 years with non-small cell lung cancer. This chain is built from TRBV11-2 and TRBJ2-1; 9 bases in between match TRBD2. Sequenced sample: lung tumor tissue. The DNA sequence is as follows: TGTACCAGCACCTTAGCTAGCGGGGTAAATGAGCAGTTCTTC. Its coded protein is CTSTLASGVNEQFF.